This is a list of T cell receptor beta chains from one sample in a study of CD8 T cell repertoires and HIV-1 epitope variants. Repertoires were generated with immunoSEQ multiplex PCR, while TCRdb's copy carries only in-frame clones and drops some. The sample shows some 87,000 clones, more than 65% of them seen only once. What was sequenced was uncultured baseline CD8+ T cells from peripheral blood mononuclear cells (PBMCs). Receptors were obtained from a male donor with HIV. CDR3s include the opening cysteine and the closing phenylalanine or tryptophan. D genes are given only for firm matches. The size field is filled for only some rows; it gives once, few, many or a size class.

V: TRBV19
J: TRBJ1-5
size: -
D: TRBD1
CDR3: CASSKPGQGNQPQHF

V: TRBV5-4
J: TRBJ2-5
size: -
D: -
CDR3: CASSSSQETQYF

V: TRBV7-2
J: TRBJ1-2
size: -
D: -
CDR3: CASRTSPGSSYGYTF

V: TRBV9
J: TRBJ2-7
size: once
D: TRBD2
CDR3: CASSVAIAGSSYEQYF

V: TRBV4-2
J: TRBJ2-7
size: few
D: TRBD2
CDR3: CASSQAGGQQYF

V: TRBV10-1
J: TRBJ2-1
size: -
D: TRBD1
CDR3: CASSESRTGVDEQFF

V: TRBV2
J: TRBJ1-2
size: few
D: -
CDR3: CASSWGGGNYGYTF

V: TRBV5-1
J: TRBJ2-7
size: -
D: -
CDR3: CASSLSVSGGKYF

V: TRBV14
J: TRBJ2-1
size: few
D: -
CDR3: CASSQEGLRPGRSEQFF

V: TRBV7-9
J: TRBJ1-1
size: -
D: TRBD1
CDR3: CASSFTGDTEAFF

V: TRBV19
J: TRBJ2-7
size: -
D: TRBD1
CDR3: CASRGGQGGEEQYF

V: TRBV9
J: TRBJ2-3
size: -
D: TRBD1
CDR3: CASSQGPGQSTDTQYF

V: TRBV7-8
J: TRBJ2-7
size: -
D: -
CDR3: CASSPLRYEQYF

V: TRBV5-6
J: TRBJ1-1
size: -
D: TRBD1
CDR3: CASSLEQGRNTEAFF

V: TRBV5-6
J: TRBJ1-5
size: -
D: -
CDR3: CASSLRQYSNQPQHF

V: TRBV29-1
J: TRBJ1-2
size: once
D: TRBD1
CDR3: CSVEETGNYGYTF

V: TRBV2
J: TRBJ2-7
size: -
D: -
CDR3: CASSLYEQYF

V: TRBV28
J: TRBJ1-2
size: few
D: -
CDR3: CASSLSGLGASYGYTF

V: TRBV9
J: TRBJ1-6
size: once
D: -
CDR3: CASSVAGGGNSPLHF

V: TRBV15
J: TRBJ2-1
size: -
D: -
CDR3: CATSRDFQAYNEQFF

V: TRBV5-4
J: TRBJ1-6
size: -
D: -
CDR3: CASSFSQETYNSPLHF

V: TRBV2
J: TRBJ2-2
size: -
D: -
CDR3: CASSVDARNTGELFF